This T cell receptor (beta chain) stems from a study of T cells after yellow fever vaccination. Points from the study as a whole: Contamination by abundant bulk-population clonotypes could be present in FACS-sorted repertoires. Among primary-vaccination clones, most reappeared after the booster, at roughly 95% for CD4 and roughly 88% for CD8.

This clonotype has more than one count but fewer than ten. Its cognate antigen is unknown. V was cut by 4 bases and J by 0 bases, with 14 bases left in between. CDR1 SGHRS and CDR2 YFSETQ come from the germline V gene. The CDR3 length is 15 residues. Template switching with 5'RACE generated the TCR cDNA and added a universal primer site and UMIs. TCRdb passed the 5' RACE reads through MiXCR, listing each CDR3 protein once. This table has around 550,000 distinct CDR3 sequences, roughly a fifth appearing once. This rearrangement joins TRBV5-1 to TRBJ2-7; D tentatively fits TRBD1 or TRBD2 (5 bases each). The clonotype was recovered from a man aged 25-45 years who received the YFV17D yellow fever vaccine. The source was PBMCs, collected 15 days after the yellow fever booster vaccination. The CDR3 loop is CASSPRDGSSYEQYF. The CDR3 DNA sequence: TGCGCCAGCAGCCCGAGGGACGGATCCTCCTACGAGCAGTACTTC.